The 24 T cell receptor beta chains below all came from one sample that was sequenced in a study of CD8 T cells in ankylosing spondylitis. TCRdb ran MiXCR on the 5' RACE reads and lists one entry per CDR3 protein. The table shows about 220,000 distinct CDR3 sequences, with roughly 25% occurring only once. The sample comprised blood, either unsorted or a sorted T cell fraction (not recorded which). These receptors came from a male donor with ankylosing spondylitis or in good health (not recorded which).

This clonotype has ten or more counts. The CDR3 DNA reads TGTGCCAGCAGCGTAGGGAGGGTCGGGCAGCCCCAGCATTTT. This encodes CASSVGRVGQPQHF. The V gene is TRBV9, the J gene TRBJ1-5; no definite D call. From germline, CDR1 is SGDLS and CDR2 YYNGEE. Trimming took 0 bases from V and 7 from J, leaving 11 bases between them. The CDR3 runs 14 residues.

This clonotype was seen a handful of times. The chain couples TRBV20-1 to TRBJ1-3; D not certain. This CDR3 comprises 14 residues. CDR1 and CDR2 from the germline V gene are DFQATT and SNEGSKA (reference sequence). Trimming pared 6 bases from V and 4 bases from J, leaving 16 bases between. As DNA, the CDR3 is TGCAGTGCCAGATACCATTCGTCCGGAAACACCATATATTTT. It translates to CSARYHSSGNTIYF.

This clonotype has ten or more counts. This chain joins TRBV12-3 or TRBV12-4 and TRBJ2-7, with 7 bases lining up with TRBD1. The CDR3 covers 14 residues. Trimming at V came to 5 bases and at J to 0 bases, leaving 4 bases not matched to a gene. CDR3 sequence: CASSPQGSSYEQYF. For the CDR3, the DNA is TGTGCCAGCAGTCCACAGGGGAGCTCCTACGAGCAGTACTTC.

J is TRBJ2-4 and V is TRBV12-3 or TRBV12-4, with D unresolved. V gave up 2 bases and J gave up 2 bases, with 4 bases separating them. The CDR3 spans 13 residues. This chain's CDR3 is CASSLSTKNIQYF. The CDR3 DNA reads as TGTGCCAGCAGTTTAAGCACCAAAAACATTCAGTACTTC.

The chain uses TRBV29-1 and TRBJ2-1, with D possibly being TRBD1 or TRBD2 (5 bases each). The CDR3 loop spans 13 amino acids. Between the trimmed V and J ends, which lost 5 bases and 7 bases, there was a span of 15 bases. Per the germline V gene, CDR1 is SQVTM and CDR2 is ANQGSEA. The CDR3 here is CSVRGGPWNEQFF. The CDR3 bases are TGCAGCGTTCGTGGGGGTCCATGGAATGAGCAGTTCTTC.

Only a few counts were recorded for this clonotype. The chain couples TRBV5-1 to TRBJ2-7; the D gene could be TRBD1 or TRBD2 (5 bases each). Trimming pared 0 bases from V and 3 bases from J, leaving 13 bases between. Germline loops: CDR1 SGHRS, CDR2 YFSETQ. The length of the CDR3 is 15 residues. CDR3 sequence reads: CASSLAGAEIYEQYF. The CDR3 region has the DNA TGCGCCAGCAGCTTGGCCGGGGCGGAGATCTACGAGCAGTACTTC.

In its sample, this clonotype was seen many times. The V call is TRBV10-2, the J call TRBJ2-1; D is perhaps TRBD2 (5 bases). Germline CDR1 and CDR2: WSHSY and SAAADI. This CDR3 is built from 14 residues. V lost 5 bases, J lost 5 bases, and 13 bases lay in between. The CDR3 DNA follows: TGCGCCAGCAGTCCGGGATTGGGGAACAATGAGCAGTTCTTC. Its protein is CASSPGLGNNEQFF.

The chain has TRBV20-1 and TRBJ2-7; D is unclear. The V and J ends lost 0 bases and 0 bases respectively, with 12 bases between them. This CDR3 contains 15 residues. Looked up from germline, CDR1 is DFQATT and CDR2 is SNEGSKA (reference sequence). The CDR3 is CSARDLRTDSYEQYF. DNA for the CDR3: TGCAGTGCTAGAGATCTCCGGACGGACTCCTACGAGCAGTACTTC.

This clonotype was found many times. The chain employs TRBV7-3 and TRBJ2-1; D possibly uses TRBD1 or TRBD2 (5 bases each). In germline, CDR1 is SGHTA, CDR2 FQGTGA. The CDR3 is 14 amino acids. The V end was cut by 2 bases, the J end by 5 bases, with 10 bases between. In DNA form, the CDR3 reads TGTGCCAGCAGCTTATCCGGGACCCACAATGAGCAGTTCTTC. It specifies CASSLSGTHNEQFF.

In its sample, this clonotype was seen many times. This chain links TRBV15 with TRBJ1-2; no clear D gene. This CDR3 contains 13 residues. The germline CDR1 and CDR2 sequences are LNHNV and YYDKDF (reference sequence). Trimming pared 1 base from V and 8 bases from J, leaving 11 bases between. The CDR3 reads CATSRVGSPGYTF. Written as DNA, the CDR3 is TGTGCCACCAGCAGAGTTGGCAGTCCGGGCTACACCTTC.

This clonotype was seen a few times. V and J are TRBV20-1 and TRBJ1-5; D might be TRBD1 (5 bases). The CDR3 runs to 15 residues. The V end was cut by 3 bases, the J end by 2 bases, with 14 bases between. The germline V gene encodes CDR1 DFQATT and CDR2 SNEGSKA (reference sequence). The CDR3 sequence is CSASEPGRGNQPQHF. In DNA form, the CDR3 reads TGCAGTGCTAGTGAACCGGGACGGGGCAATCAGCCCCAGCATTTT.

The CDR3 spells CSVVTGTEAFF. The CDR3 DNA sequence: TGCAGCGTTGTAACGGGGACTGAAGCTTTCTTT. V and J are TRBV29-1 and TRBJ1-1; D gene unclear. Looked up from germline, CDR1 is SQVTM and CDR2 is ANQGSEA. The CDR3 loop spans 11 amino acids. V lost 4 bases and J 5 bases, leaving 8 bases between the germline ends.

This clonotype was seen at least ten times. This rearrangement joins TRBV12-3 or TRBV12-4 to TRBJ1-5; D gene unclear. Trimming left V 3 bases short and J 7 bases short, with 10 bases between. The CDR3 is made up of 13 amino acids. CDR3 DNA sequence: TGTGCCAGCAGTTTGGAGGAACGACAGCCCCAGCATTTT. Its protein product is CASSLEERQPQHF.

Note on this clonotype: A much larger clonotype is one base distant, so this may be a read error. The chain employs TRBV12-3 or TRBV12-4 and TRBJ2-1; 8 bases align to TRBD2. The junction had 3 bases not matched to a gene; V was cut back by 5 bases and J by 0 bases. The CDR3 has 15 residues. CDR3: CASSPSGPSYNEQFF. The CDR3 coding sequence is TGTGCCAGCAGTCCTAGCGGGCCCTCCTACAATGAGCAGTTCTTC.

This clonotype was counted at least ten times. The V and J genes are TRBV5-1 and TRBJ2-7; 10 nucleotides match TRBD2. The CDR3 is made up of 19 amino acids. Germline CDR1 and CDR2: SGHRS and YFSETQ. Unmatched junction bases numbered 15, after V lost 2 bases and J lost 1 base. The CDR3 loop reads CASSFFRAGTSERSYEQYF. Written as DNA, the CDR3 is TGCGCCAGCAGCTTTTTCCGGGCCGGGACTAGCGAAAGATCCTACGAGCAGTACTTC.

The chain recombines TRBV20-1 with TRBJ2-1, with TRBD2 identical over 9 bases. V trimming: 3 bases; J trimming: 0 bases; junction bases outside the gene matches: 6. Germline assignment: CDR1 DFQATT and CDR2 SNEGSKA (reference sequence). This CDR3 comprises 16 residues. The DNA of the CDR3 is TGCAGTGCTAGTCCACGCGGGAGGGGCTCCTACAATGAGCAGTTCTTC. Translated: CSASPRGRGSYNEQFF.

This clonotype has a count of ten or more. For the CDR3, the DNA is TGCAGTGCTAGGGGGTGGGAGAAGGATACGCAGTATTTT. This gives the protein CSARGWEKDTQYF. The genes are TRBV20-1 and TRBJ2-3, with TRBD2 as a possible D gene (5 bases). This CDR3 contains 13 residues. The V gene lost 3 bases and the J gene lost 6 bases, with 13 bases spanning the gap. Germline V gives CDR1 DFQATT, CDR2 SNEGSKA (reference sequence).

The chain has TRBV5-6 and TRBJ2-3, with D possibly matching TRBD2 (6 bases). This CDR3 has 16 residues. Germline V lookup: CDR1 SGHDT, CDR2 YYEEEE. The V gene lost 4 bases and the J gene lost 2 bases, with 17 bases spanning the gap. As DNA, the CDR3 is TGTGCCAGCAGCCCGGGATTAGCGGTCGTCACAGATACGCAGTATTTT. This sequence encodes CASSPGLAVVTDTQYF. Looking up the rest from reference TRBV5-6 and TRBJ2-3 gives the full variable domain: DAGVTQSPTHLIKTRGQQVTLRCSPKSGHDTVSWYQQALGQGPQFIFQYYEEEERQRGNFPDRFSGHQFPNYSSELNVNALLLGDSALYLCASSPGLAVVTDTQYFGPGTRLTVL.

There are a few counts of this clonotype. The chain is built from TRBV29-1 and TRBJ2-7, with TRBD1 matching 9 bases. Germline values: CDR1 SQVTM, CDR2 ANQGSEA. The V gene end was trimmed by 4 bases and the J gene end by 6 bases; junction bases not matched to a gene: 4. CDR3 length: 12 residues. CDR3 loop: CSVGVQGAEQYF. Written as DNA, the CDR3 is TGCAGCGTTGGCGTACAGGGGGCCGAGCAGTACTTC.

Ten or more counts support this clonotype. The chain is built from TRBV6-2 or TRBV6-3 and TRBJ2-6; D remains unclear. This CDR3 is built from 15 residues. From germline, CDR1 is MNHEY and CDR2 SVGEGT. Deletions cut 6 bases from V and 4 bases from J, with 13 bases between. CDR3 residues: CASSHGLRGANVLTF. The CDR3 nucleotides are TGTGCCAGCAGCCACGGGCTAAGAGGGGCCAACGTCCTGACTTTC.

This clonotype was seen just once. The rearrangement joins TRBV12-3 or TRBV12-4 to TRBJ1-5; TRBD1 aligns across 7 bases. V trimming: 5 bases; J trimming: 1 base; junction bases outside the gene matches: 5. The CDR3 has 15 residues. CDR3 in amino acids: CASSQTGSSNQPQHF. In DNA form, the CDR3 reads TGTGCCAGCAGTCAGACAGGGTCGAGCAATCAGCCCCAGCATTTT.

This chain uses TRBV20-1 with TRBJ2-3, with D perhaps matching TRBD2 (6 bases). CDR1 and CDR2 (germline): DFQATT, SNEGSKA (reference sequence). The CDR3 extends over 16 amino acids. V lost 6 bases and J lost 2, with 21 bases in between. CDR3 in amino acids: CSAPGQAGSLTDTQYF. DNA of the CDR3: TGCAGTGCCCCGGGCCAAGCGGGTAGCCTCACAGATACGCAGTATTTT.

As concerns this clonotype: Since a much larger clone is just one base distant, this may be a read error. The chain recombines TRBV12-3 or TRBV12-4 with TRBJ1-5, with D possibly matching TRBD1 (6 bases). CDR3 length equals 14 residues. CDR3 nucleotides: TGTGCCAGCAGTTTCGATAATACACGGGGGCCCCTGCATTTT. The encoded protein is CASSFDNTRGPLHF.

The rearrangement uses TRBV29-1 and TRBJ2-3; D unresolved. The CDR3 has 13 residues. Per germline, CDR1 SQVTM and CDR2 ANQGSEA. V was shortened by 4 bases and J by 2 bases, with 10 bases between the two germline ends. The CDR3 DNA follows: TGCAGCGTTGGCAAGAATCCCACAGATACGCAGTATTTT. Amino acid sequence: CSVGKNPTDTQYF.